This T cell receptor beta chain was obtained from a study of OX40 agonist ivuxolimab in advanced cancers. Study at large: Patients were treated with intravenous ivuxolimab, dosed at 0.01 to 10 mg/kg and infused every 2 weeks. Partial responses were recorded for three patients, including one with hepatocellular carcinoma and two with cutaneous melanoma. The study's findings and limits: Researchers report that CD8+ T cells had, on average, more expanded clones than CD4+.

Clones were sequenced by immunoSEQ multiplex PCR, and TCRdb holds only the in-frame ones, with some missing. Here the sample spans some 85,000 clones, about nine tenths being singletons. From germline, CDR1 is ENHRY and CDR2 SYGVKD. The CDR3 extends over 13 amino acids. V lost 4 bases, J lost 4 bases, and 10 bases lay in between. About this clone: Its antigen is not identified.

The TCR sequence derives from an adult with an advanced solid tumor such as melanoma, head and neck, liver or kidney cancer. V is TRBV10-3 and J is TRBJ1-2; the D gene is possibly TRBD1 (5 bases). The sequenced sample was CD4+ or CD8+ T cells sorted from blood, obtained in a trial of the OX40 agonist ivuxolimab. The CDR3 loop reads CAISGRVGYGYTF. The CDR3 nucleotides read TGTGCCATCAGTGGCAGGGTGGGCTATGGCTACACCTTC.